This TCR beta chain was captured by sequencing in a study of T cell repertoires in cytomegalovirus infection. Study context: Public TCR beta signature analysis indicated the presence of both CMV infection and matching HLA type.

MiXCR was run by TCRdb on the reads, yielding one entry per CDR3 protein. The sample records 640,000 or so distinct CDR3 sequences, about 33% being singletons. This clonotype has just a few counts. Its antigen remains unidentified. CDR1 SEHNR and CDR2 FQNEAQ come from the germline V gene (reference sequence). The CDR3 sequence is 16 residues long. V shed 4 bases and J 4 bases; nucleotides not matched to a gene: 12. The chain has TRBV7-9 and TRBJ1-1; 7 bases map to TRBD1. The material sequenced was cultured PBMCs, taken from culture after CMV antigen stimulation. The source of this sequence is a human donor in good health (CMV status not recorded). Some clones in this sample may be carry-over from other donors' samples. The CDR3 is CASSSTVQGRGTEAFF. CDR3 nucleotides: TGTGCCAGCAGCTCGACGGTACAGGGGCGCGGCACTGAAGCTTTCTTT.